This T cell receptor beta chain was documented in a study of patients and donors after allogeneic stem cell transplantation. Germline CDR1 reads LGHNA; CDR2 reads YNFKEQ. V shed 0 bases and J shed 4 bases, with 11 bases lying between them. The CDR3 has 15 residues. Each CDR3 protein gets one entry after TCRdb re-called the RT-PCR reads with MiXCR. Of about 410,000 distinct CDR3 sequences in the sample, more than 15% were seen once. This sequence joins TRBV4-2 and TRBJ2-3, with no clear D. This sequence was found in a human donor who was either an allogeneic HSCT recipient or a stem cell or donor lymphocyte infusion donor (not recorded which). It is not recorded whose cells these are; they may come from a transplant donor. The sample was blood, either unsorted or a sorted T cell fraction (not recorded which). The CDR3 spells CASSQEGSPADTQYF. CDR3 bases: TGTGCCAGCAGCCAAGAGGGGTCCCCCGCAGATACGCAGTATTTT.